Included here is one T cell receptor beta chain sequence, with context. The protocol was immunoSEQ multiplex PCR, while the TCRdb copy is restricted to in-frame clones and leaves out a portion. There are approximately 150,000 clones in the sample; 88% occur only once, and around 2% lies in the top ten. This entry belongs to a study of T cell responses to AZD1222 COVID-19 vaccine. Germline V gene sequence: CDR1 SGDLS, CDR2 YYNGEE. Trimming removed 4 bases at V and 5 bases at J, with 4 bases between. The CDR3 sequence is 11 residues long. V is TRBV9 and J is TRBJ2-1; no clear D gene. The starting material was peripheral blood, obtained on day 0 of AZD1222 vaccination. This receptor was taken from an adult in good health. CDR3 region: CASSLNNEQFF. The CDR3 nucleotides read TGTGCCAGCAGCCTTAACAATGAGCAGTTCTTC.